The TCR beta chain described here comes from a study of read filtering for tumor transcriptome and immune sequencing. Molecular barcoded adaptors covering alpha/delta and beta/gamma chains were used on 400 to 450 ng RNA. One entry per CDR3 protein, called by TCRdb with MiXCR from the reads. Among about 130,000 distinct CDR3 sequences listed, 13% were seen once. There are many counts of this clonotype. Trimming cost V 0 bases and J 6 bases, with 10 bases left between them. Per the germline V gene, CDR1 is SGHRS and CDR2 is YFSETQ. The CDR3 is made up of 14 amino acids. The receptor was derived from a donor aged 40 or older with multiple myeloma. The sample taken for sequencing was a population of CD138-negative cells sorted from bone marrow. The gene calls are TRBV5-1 and TRBJ2-1; D might be TRBD1 or TRBD2, each matching 5 bases. In DNA, the CDR3 is TGCGCCAGCAGCTTGGGGGACCCGCCCAATGAGCAGTTCTTC. Protein product: CASSLGDPPNEQFF.